The clone carrying this T cell receptor beta chain appeared a few times. The source of the sample is a study of blood T cell repertoires in COVID-19. Germline CDR1 and CDR2: MDHEN and SYDVKM. The CDR3 runs 16 residues. V shed 9 bases, J shed 7 bases, and the junction held 15 bases outside the gene matches. The data were produced by immunoSEQ multiplex PCR, yet TCRdb's version contains in-frame clones alone and is incomplete. The sample contains 60,000 to 65,000 clones, approximately 77% of which appear only once. This sequence originates from a human donor in a cohort sampled during active COVID-19. The sequencing input was peripheral blood. The chain links TRBV28 to TRBJ2-2; 9 nucleotides agree with TRBD2. CDR3 residues: CASRELAGGPNGELFF. For the CDR3, the DNA is TGTGCCAGTCGGGAACTCGCGGGGGGGCCTAACGGGGAGCTGTTTTTT.